A single sample is the source of the 6 T cell receptor beta chains below, sequenced in a study of technical replicates of blood from several donors. Clones were read by immunoSEQ multiplex PCR, and TCRdb kept only the in-frame ones, dropping some. The data show about 59,000 clones, with just under 95% seen just once and less than 4.5% held by the top ten. The sample comprised PBMCs. Receptors were obtained from a human donor in good health. Some clones in this sample may be carry-over from other donors' samples.

The rearrangement uses TRBV15 and TRBJ2-3; TRBD2 matches 7 bases. This CDR3 has 15 residues. Germline V gene sequence: CDR1 LNHNV, CDR2 YYDKDF (reference sequence). J was trimmed by 1 base and V by 0 bases; bases with no gene match: 1. The CDR3 here is CATSREAGGTDTQYF. Here the CDR3 DNA reads TGTGCCACCAGCAGAGAGGCGGGGGGCACAGATACGCAGTATTTT.

V gene TRBV15 combines with J gene TRBJ2-5; D may be TRBD2 (6 bases). Trimming removed 6 bases at V and 5 bases at J, with 16 bases between. The germline CDR1 and CDR2 sequences are LNHNV and YYDKDF (reference sequence). This CDR3 has 14 amino acids. CDR3 nucleotide sequence: TGTGCCACCAGGGGGGGTATAAGCCGGGAGACCCAGTACTTC. Its translation is CATRGGISRETQYF. Filled out from reference TRBV15 and TRBJ2-5, the complete variable domain reads DAMVIQNPRYQVTQFGKPVTLSCSQTLNHNVMYWYQQKSSQAPKLLFHYYDKDFNNEADTPDNFQSRRPNTSFCFLDIRSPGLGDTAMYLCATRGGISRETQYFGPGTRLLVL.

A single count supports this clone. The chain is built from TRBV6-6 and TRBJ1-1, with unresolved D. This CDR3 spans 13 amino acids. The germline CDR1 and CDR2 sequences are MNHNY and SVGAGI (reference sequence). Trimming took 10 bases from V and 4 from J, leaving 16 bases between them. The CDR3 DNA reads TGTGCCACCCAGGAAGCGGGAGTCACTGAAGCTTTCTTT. It specifies CATQEAGVTEAFF.

This rearrangement joins TRBV27 to TRBJ2-3; 7 positions match TRBD1. The CDR3 sequence is 15 residues long. The germline gives CDR1 MNHEY, CDR2 SMNVEV (reference sequence). The V and J ends lost 2 bases and 6 bases, in that order; junction bases with no gene match: 8. CDR3 bases: TGTGCCAGCAGTTTACGACAGGGTCCCGGGGATACGCAGTATTTT. This sequence encodes CASSLRQGPGDTQYF.

CDR3 in amino acids: CASSFDRVNTEAFF. The CDR3, as DNA: TGCGCCAGCAGCTTCGACAGGGTGAACACTGAAGCTTTCTTT. This chain joins TRBV5-1 and TRBJ1-1, with 7 bases identical to TRBD1. Per the germline V gene, CDR1 is SGHRS and CDR2 is YFSETQ. The CDR3 has 14 amino acids. With V trimmed by 2 bases and J by 0 bases, 1 base remained unmatched.

This chain joins TRBV7-2 and TRBJ2-3, with 8 nucleotides matching TRBD2. Trimming at V came to 5 bases and at J to 5 bases, leaving 3 bases not matched to a gene. This CDR3 has 13 amino acids. CDR1 and CDR2 from the germline V gene are SGHTA and FQGNSA. Written as DNA, the CDR3 is TGTGCCAGCAGCCCGGGACTAGGAGATACGCAGTATTTT. Its translation is CASSPGLGDTQYF.